These 24 T cell receptor beta chains came from one sample sequenced in a study of OX40 agonist ivuxolimab in advanced cancers. Repertoires were generated with immunoSEQ multiplex PCR, while TCRdb's copy carries only in-frame clones and drops some. The sample has tens of thousands of clones, about 86% seen once. The sample here was CD4+ or CD8+ T cells sorted from blood, taken in a trial of the OX40 agonist ivuxolimab. These receptors were obtained from an adult with an advanced solid tumor such as melanoma, head and neck, liver or kidney cancer.

The CDR3 DNA follows: TGTGCCAGCGGGATGGGGACTGAAGCTTTCTTT. Encoded protein: CASGMGTEAFF. The chain combines TRBV7-9 with TRBJ1-1; D call uncertain. Germline V CDR1 and CDR2: SEHNR, FQNEAQ (reference sequence). V dropped 8 bases and J dropped 5 bases, with 9 bases sitting between them. The CDR3 is made up of 11 amino acids.

V gene TRBV5-6 combines with J gene TRBJ1-2; TRBD1 is a possible D gene (5 bases). V lost 1 base to trimming and J lost 7 bases, with 17 bases between them. Germline CDR1 reads SGHDT; CDR2 reads YYEEEE. CDR3 length: 15 amino acids. Written as DNA, the CDR3 is TGTGCCAGCAGCTTGTTAGGAGGGGTAAACCTTGGCTACACCTTC. Its protein is CASSLLGGVNLGYTF.

The J gene is TRBJ2-3, the V gene TRBV5-1; tentative D call: TRBD2 (6 bases). Germline V gives CDR1 SGHRS, CDR2 YFSETQ. The CDR3 covers 15 residues. Deletions cut 0 bases from V and 5 bases from J, with 13 bases between. CDR3 protein: CASSLGLVGGDTQYF. DNA of the CDR3: TGCGCCAGCAGCTTGGGTCTAGTCGGGGGAGATACGCAGTATTTT.

The chain uses TRBV27 and TRBJ2-3, with a tentative D call TRBD2 (5 bases). This CDR3 contains 16 residues. Germline loops: CDR1 MNHEY, CDR2 SMNVEV (reference sequence). The V gene lost 0 bases and the J gene lost 0 bases, with 10 bases spanning the gap. CDR3 in DNA: TGTGCCAGCAGTTTATCGGATTGGACTAGCACAGATACGCAGTATTTT. This encodes CASSLSDWTSTDTQYF.

The chain carries TRBV28 and TRBJ2-2, with 10 nucleotides matching TRBD2. From germline, CDR1 is MDHEN and CDR2 SYDVKM. This CDR3 contains 16 residues. V gave up 6 bases and J gave up 7 bases; unmatched junction bases: 11. For the CDR3, the DNA is TGTGCCAGCAGCCCCGAGCGGGAGGGCCAATTCGGGGAGCTGTTTTTT. Encoded protein: CASSPEREGQFGELFF.

The chain is built from TRBV2 and TRBJ1-1; perhaps TRBD1 as D (5 bases). The germline V gene has CDR1 SNHLY and CDR2 FYNNEI. The germline V and J ends were trimmed by 7 bases and 3 bases, with 9 bases remaining between them. The CDR3 is 12 amino acids. CDR3 in amino acids: CASTVGDTEAFF. CDR3 nucleotide sequence: TGTGCCAGCACTGTAGGGGACACTGAAGCTTTCTTT.

This sequence joins TRBV5-4 and TRBJ1-2; weak D call: TRBD1 (6 bases). CDR1 and CDR2 (germline): SGHNT, YYREEE (reference sequence). CDR3 length: 15 residues. Trimming pared 0 bases from V and 3 bases from J, leaving 12 bases between. The CDR3 spells CASSLDPGADYGYTF. CDR3 DNA sequence: TGTGCCAGCAGCTTGGACCCAGGGGCGGACTATGGCTACACCTTC.

A single count supports this clone. Other nucleotide sequences from this sample produce the same CDR3. V and J are TRBV9 and TRBJ2-1; D is unresolved. The CDR3 extends over 12 amino acids. CDR1 and CDR2 from the germline V gene are SGDLS and YYNGEE. V was trimmed by 0 bases and J by 10 bases, leaving 8 bases between them. The CDR3: CASSVVGGEQFF. Here the CDR3 DNA reads TGTGCCAGCAGCGTAGTGGGTGGCGAGCAGTTCTTC.

This chain links TRBV13 with TRBJ1-1; the D is unclear. V gave up 5 bases and J gave up 3 bases, with 7 bases separating them. Germline V CDR1 and CDR2: PRHDT, FYEKMQ (reference sequence). The CDR3 runs 12 residues. CDR3 protein: CASSLTDTEAFF. The DNA for the CDR3 is TGTGCCAGCAGCCTAACGGACACTGAAGCTTTCTTT.

V usage is TRBV6-5 and J usage is TRBJ2-7, with 7 positions matching TRBD2. J gave up 3 bases and V 4 bases, and 6 bases lay outside the gene matches. Germline V gene data show CDR1 as MNHEY and CDR2 as SVGAGI. The CDR3 spans 14 residues. The CDR3: CASSLSGISYEQYF. CDR3 nucleotide sequence: TGTGCCAGCAGTTTAAGCGGGATCAGCTACGAGCAGTACTTC.

The gene calls are TRBV28 and TRBJ2-1, with no clear D. The CDR3 contains 14 residues. Germline V gene sequence: CDR1 MDHEN, CDR2 SYDVKM. The V end was cut by 6 bases, the J end by 0 bases, with 9 bases between. The CDR3 nucleotides are TGTGCCAGCAGCTACGGAAGCTCCTACAATGAGCAGTTCTTC. Translating gives CASSYGSSYNEQFF.

This rearrangement joins TRBV13 to TRBJ2-6; D gene unclear. Trimming left V 4 bases short and J 0 bases short, with 7 bases between. Germline CDR1 PRHDT, CDR2 FYEKMQ (reference sequence). The CDR3 contains 15 residues. The CDR3 loop reads CASSSRGSGANVLTF. CDR3 DNA: TGTGCCAGCAGCTCCCGAGGCTCTGGGGCCAACGTCCTGACTTTC.

This clone showed up just once. The J gene is TRBJ2-4, the V gene TRBV5-6; D remains unclear. V lost 2 bases, J lost 2 bases, and 17 bases lay in between. The germline gives CDR1 SGHDT, CDR2 YYEEEE. The CDR3 is made up of 17 amino acids. The CDR3 is CASSFSEGHGSKNIQYF. CDR3 DNA: TGTGCCAGCAGCTTCAGTGAAGGGCATGGGTCCAAAAACATTCAGTACTTC.

The rearrangement uses TRBV11-2 and TRBJ2-3, with D perhaps matching TRBD2 (6 bases). The length of the CDR3 is 16 residues. V lost 1 base and J 1 base, leaving 12 bases between the germline ends. Germline V gene sequence: CDR1 SGHAT, CDR2 FQNNGV. CDR3 coding DNA: TGTGCCAGCAGCTTAGCGCGGAGCGGGCGCACAGATACGCAGTATTTT. Translating gives CASSLARSGRTDTQYF.

CDR3 protein: CASSQGGTNYGYTF. The CDR3 DNA follows: TGCGCCAGCAGCCAAGGGGGGACCAACTATGGCTACACCTTC. The chain joins TRBV4-1 to TRBJ1-2; tentative D call: TRBD1 (5 bases). The length of the CDR3 is 14 residues. V was pared by 1 base and J by 2 bases, with 8 bases between. Germline V lookup: CDR1 MGHRA, CDR2 YSYEKL.

This chain connects TRBV25-1 to TRBJ2-1; perhaps TRBD1 as D (5 bases). The CDR3 sequence is 14 residues long. From germline, CDR1 is MGHDK and CDR2 SYGVNS. Between the trimmed V and J ends, which lost 7 bases and 3 bases, there was a span of 13 bases. The CDR3 coding sequence is TGTGCCAGCAAGCAGGGCCCGGTCTACAATGAGCAGTTCTTC. It is translated as CASKQGPVYNEQFF.

This chain connects TRBV5-8 to TRBJ2-1, with TRBD2 matching over 8 bases. V was clipped by 0 bases and J by 7 bases; unmatched bases: 9. Germline lookup yields CDR1 SGHTS and CDR2 YDEGEE. The CDR3 covers 16 residues. The CDR3 reads CASSLARREARNEQFF. The CDR3 DNA follows: TGTGCCAGCAGCTTGGCCCGGCGGGAGGCTAGAAATGAGCAGTTCTTC.

This CDR3 is CASSSTGALLDEQYF. CDR3 nucleotides: TGTGCCAGCAGTTCCACAGGGGCCTTACTCGACGAGCAGTACTTC. The V gene is TRBV28, the J gene TRBJ2-7; 7 bases map to TRBD1. V trimming: 4 bases; J trimming: 5 bases; junction bases outside the gene matches: 11. Germline V gene data show CDR1 as MDHEN and CDR2 as SYDVKM. The CDR3 is 15 residues long.

The genes are TRBV29-1 and TRBJ1-2; no clear D gene. The germline gives CDR1 SQVTM, CDR2 ANQGSEA. The germline V and J ends were trimmed by 3 bases and 7 bases, with 18 bases remaining between them. The CDR3 extends over 14 amino acids. DNA for the CDR3: TGCAGCGTTGACTCCCCGCCCATCTCCGCTGGCTACACCTTC. Translation: CSVDSPPISAGYTF.

The chain is built from TRBV27 and TRBJ2-1; 13 nucleotides agree with TRBD2. Unmatched junction bases numbered 10, after V lost 6 bases and J lost 8 bases. Germline lookup yields CDR1 MNHEY and CDR2 SMNVEV (reference sequence). The length of the CDR3 is 16 residues. CDR3 amino acids: CASSPLLAGGPDEQFF. CDR3 DNA: TGTGCCAGCAGCCCTCTACTAGCGGGGGGGCCTGATGAGCAGTTCTTC.

J is TRBJ2-2 and V is TRBV9; the match to TRBD2 covers 8 bases. The CDR3 has 15 residues. V was clipped by 0 bases and J by 6 bases; unmatched bases: 4. Germline assignment: CDR1 SGDLS and CDR2 YYNGEE. This CDR3 is CASSVASAGAGELFF. DNA of the CDR3: TGTGCCAGCAGCGTAGCTTCAGCGGGAGCCGGGGAGCTGTTTTTT.

This sequence joins TRBV19 and TRBJ1-5; D is unresolved. CDR1 and CDR2 from the germline V gene are LNHDA and SQIVND (reference sequence). The CDR3 totals 14 residues. The germline V and J ends were trimmed by 6 bases and 6 bases, with 15 bases remaining between them. Here the CDR3 reads CASSGGLGVQPQHF. The CDR3 bases are TGTGCCAGTAGCGGAGGGCTAGGCGTTCAGCCCCAGCATTTT.

The chain has TRBV19 and TRBJ2-4; no definite D call. This CDR3 has 15 residues. V lost 3 bases and J 0 bases, leaving 9 bases between the germline ends. Germline V gives CDR1 LNHDA, CDR2 SQIVND (reference sequence). The CDR3 region is CASSILPTAKNIQYF. The CDR3 DNA reads as TGTGCCAGTAGTATCCTCCCAACAGCCAAAAACATTCAGTACTTC.

The V and J genes are TRBV11-3 and TRBJ1-1, with D possibly matching TRBD1 (5 bases). Germline V lookup: CDR1 SGHNT, CDR2 YENEEA. V gave up 1 base and J gave up 2 bases, with 8 bases separating them. This CDR3 region has 14 residues. The CDR3 bases are TGTGCCAGCAGCTTAGGGGGCGGCAACACTGAAGCTTTCTTT. Amino acids: CASSLGGGNTEAFF.